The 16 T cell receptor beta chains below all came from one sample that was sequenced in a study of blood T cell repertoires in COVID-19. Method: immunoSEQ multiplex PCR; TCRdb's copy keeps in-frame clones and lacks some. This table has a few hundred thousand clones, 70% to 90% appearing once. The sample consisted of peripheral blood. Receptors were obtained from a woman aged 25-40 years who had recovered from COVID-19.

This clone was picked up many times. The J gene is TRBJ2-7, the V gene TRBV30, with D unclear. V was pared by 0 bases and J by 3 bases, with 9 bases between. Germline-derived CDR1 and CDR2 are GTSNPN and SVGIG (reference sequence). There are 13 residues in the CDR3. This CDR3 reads CAWSVEHSYEQYF. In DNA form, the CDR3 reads TGTGCCTGGAGTGTTGAGCACAGCTACGAGCAGTACTTC.

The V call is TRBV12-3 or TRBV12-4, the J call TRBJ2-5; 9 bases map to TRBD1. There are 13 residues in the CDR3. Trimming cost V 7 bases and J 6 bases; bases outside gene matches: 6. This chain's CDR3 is CASNPDRGKTQYF. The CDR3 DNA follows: TGTGCCAGCAACCCGGACAGGGGAAAGACCCAGTACTTC.

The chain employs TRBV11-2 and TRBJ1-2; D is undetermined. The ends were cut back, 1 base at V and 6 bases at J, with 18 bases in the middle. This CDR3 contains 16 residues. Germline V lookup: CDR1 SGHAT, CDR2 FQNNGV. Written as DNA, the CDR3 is TGTGCCAGCAGCTTAGTTCCCAGGCCCGGTTATGATGGCTACACCTTC. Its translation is CASSLVPRPGYDGYTF.

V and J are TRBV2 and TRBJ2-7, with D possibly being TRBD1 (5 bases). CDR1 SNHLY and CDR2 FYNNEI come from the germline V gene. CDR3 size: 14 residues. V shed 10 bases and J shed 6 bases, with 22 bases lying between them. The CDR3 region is CATSLGVPLGEQYF. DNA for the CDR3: TGTGCCACCTCCCTAGGGGTCCCATTAGGCGAGCAGTACTTC.

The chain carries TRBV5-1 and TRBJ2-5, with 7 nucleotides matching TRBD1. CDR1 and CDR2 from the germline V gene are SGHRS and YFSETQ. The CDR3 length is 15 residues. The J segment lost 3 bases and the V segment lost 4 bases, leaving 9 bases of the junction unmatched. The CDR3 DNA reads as TGCGCCAGCAGCCCCAGAACCGGGACAGAAGAGACCCAGTACTTC. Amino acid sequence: CASSPRTGTEETQYF.

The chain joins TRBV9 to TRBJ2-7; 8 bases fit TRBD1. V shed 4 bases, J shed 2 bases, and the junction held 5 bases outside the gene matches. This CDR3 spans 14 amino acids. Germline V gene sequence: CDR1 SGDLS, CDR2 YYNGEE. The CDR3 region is CASSFGQGPYEQYF. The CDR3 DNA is TGTGCCAGCAGCTTCGGACAGGGACCCTACGAGCAGTACTTC.

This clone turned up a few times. The CDR3 sequence is CASSVAPGTEAFF. CDR3 bases: TGTGCCAGCAGCGTAGCTCCCGGCACTGAAGCTTTCTTT. The V and J genes are TRBV9 and TRBJ1-1; no clear D. Deletions cut 0 bases from V and 4 bases from J, with 7 bases between. The CDR3 sequence is 13 residues long. CDR1 is SGDLS, CDR2 YYNGEE, per germline.

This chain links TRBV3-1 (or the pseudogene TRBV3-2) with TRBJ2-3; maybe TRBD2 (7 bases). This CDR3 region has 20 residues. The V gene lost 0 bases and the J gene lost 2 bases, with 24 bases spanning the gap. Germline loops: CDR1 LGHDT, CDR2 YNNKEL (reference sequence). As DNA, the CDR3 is TGTGCCAGCAGCCAAGAGTGGGGGGGCGGATCTGGGATCTTCACAGATACGCAGTATTTT. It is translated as CASSQEWGGGSGIFTDTQYF.

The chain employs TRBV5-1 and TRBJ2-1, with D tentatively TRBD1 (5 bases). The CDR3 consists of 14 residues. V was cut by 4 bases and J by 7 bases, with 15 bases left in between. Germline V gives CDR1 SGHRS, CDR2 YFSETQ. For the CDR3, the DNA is TGCGCCAGCAGCACTGACAGCCCACGGAATGAGCAGTTCTTC. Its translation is CASSTDSPRNEQFF.

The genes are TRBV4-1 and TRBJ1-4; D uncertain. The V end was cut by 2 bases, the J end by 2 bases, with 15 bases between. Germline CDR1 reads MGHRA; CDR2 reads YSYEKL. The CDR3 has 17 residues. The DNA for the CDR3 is TGCGCCAGCAGCCAACCCCAAATCCCAGGTACTAATGAAAAACTGTTTTTT. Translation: CASSQPQIPGTNEKLFF.

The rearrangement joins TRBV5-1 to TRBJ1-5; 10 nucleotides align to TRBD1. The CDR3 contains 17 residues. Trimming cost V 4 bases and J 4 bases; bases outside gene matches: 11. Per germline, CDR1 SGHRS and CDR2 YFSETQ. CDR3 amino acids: CASSRLPPGQGNQPQHF. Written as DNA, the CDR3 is TGCGCCAGCAGCCGCCTTCCTCCGGGACAGGGGAATCAGCCCCAGCATTTT. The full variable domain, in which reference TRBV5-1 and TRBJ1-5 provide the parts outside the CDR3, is KAGVTQTPRYLIKTRGQQVTLSCSPISGHRSVSWYQQTPGQGLQFLFEYFSETQRNKGNFPGRFSGRQFSNSRSEMNVSTLELGDSALYLCASSRLPPGQGNQPQHFGDGTRLSIL.

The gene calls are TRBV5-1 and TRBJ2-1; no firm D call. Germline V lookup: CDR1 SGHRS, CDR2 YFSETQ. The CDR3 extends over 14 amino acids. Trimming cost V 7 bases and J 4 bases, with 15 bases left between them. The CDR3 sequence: CASALGWLYNEQFF. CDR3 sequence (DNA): TGCGCCAGCGCCCTGGGCTGGCTATACAATGAGCAGTTCTTC.

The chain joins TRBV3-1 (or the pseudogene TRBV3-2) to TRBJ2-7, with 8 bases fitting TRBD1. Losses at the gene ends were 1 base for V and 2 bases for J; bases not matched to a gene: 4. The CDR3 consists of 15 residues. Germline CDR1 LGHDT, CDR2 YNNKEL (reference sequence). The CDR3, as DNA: TGTGCCAGCAGCCAAGTTGGGACAGGAGCCTACGAGCAGTACTTC. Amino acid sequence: CASSQVGTGAYEQYF.

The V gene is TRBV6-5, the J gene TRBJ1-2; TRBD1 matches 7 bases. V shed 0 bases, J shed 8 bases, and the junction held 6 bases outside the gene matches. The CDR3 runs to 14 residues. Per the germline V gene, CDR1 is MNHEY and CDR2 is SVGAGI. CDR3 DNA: TGTGCCAGCAGTTACTCGTCGACAGGGCGCGGCTACACCTTC. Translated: CASSYSSTGRGYTF.

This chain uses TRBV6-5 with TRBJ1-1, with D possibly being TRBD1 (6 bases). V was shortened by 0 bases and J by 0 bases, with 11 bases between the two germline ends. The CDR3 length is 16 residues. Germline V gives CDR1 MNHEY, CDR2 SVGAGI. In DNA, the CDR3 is TGTGCCAGCAGTTACTCCTGGGGGCCTATGAACACTGAAGCTTTCTTT. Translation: CASSYSWGPMNTEAFF.

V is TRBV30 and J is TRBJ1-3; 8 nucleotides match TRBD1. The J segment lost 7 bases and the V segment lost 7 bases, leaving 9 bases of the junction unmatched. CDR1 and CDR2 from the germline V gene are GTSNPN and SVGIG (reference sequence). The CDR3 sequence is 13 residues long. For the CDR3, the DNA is TGTGCCTCAAGGACAGGGTTGCGGAACACCATATATTTT. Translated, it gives CASRTGLRNTIYF.